This T cell receptor beta chain was sequenced in a study of shared clonotypes between healthy human individuals. On the study more broadly: Donors consisted of a couple of women and a few men between 18 and 49. Every donor yielded three CD4 naive, three CD4 memory, two CD8 naive and one CD8 memory plate.

Healthy HIV-negative adults with no recent acute infections or vaccinations were recruited as donors. Only one count was recorded for this clone. This sample also contains other DNA sequences that code for the same CDR3. TCRdb's table, derived via immunoSEQ multiplex PCR, lists solely in-frame clones and lacks some. The table records about a million clones, 70% to 85% of them present only once. The receptor was isolated from a man aged 18 to 29 in good health. Some clones in this sample may be carry-over from other donors' samples. Sequences were obtained from memory CD4+ T cells from PBMCs. Subset described: CD45RA-negative fraction.

The CDR3 here is CASSLAVGADTQYF. CDR3 coding DNA: TGCGCCAGCAGCTTGGCGGTGGGAGCAGATACGCAGTATTTT. This chain connects TRBV5-1 to TRBJ2-3; D perhaps matches TRBD2 (5 bases). The V and J ends lost 0 bases and 4 bases respectively, with 9 bases between them. CDR1 is SGHRS, CDR2 YFSETQ, per germline. The CDR3 covers 14 residues. The whole variable domain, remainder taken from reference TRBV5-1 and TRBJ2-3, is KAGVTQTPRYLIKTRGQQVTLSCSPISGHRSVSWYQQTPGQGLQFLFEYFSETQRNKGNFPGRFSGRQFSNSRSEMNVSTLELGDSALYLCASSLAVGADTQYFGPGTRLTVL.